Following are 23 T cell receptor beta chains from one sample sequenced in a study of T cell repertoires in cytomegalovirus infection. MiXCR was run by TCRdb on the reads, yielding one entry per CDR3 protein. The profile covers tens of thousands of distinct CDR3 sequences, with approximately 46% appearing a single time and approximately 96% taken by the ten largest. The antigens these receptors bind are not known. This specimen was CD8+ T cells from cultured PBMCs, taken from culture after CMV antigen stimulation. Receptors were obtained from a human donor in good health (CMV status not recorded). Some clones in this sample may be carry-over from other donors' samples.

The chain carries TRBV19 and TRBJ2-7; 8 positions match TRBD1. Germline assignment: CDR1 LNHDA and CDR2 SQIVND (reference sequence). V trimming: 3 bases; J trimming: 6 bases; junction bases outside the gene matches: 4. This CDR3 is 13 amino acids long. CDR3 residues: CASSINTGGEQYF. DNA for the CDR3: TGTGCCAGTAGTATCAATACAGGGGGCGAGCAGTACTTC.

J is TRBJ2-2 and V is TRBV5-1; no reliable D call. This CDR3 comprises 14 residues. Germline loops: CDR1 SGHRS, CDR2 YFSETQ. Trimming shortened V by 4 bases and J by 8 bases, and 15 bases separated the two germline ends. In DNA form, the CDR3 reads TGCGCCAGCAGCGCGAACCACTTTTCGGGGGAGCTGTTTTTT. This translates into CASSANHFSGELFF.

This clonotype was detected only a few times. This chain uses TRBV28 with TRBJ1-2; D call uncertain. The CDR3 is made up of 16 amino acids. V was trimmed by 8 bases and J by 0 bases, leaving 19 bases between them. Germline CDR1 MDHEN, CDR2 SYDVKM. DNA of the CDR3: TGTGCCAGCTTCTCACTCTGGACCGGTACTAACTATGGCTACACCTTC. This sequence encodes CASFSLWTGTNYGYTF.

The CDR3 loop reads CASSLVQGGDTQYF. The CDR3 region has the DNA TGTGCCAGCAGCTTAGTACAGGGTGGGGATACGCAGTATTTT. The rearrangement uses TRBV7-8 and TRBJ2-3, with D tentatively TRBD1 (6 bases). The V and J ends lost 1 base and 6 bases respectively, with 11 bases between them. Germline lookup yields CDR1 SGHVS and CDR2 FQNEAQ. The CDR3 runs to 14 residues.

This clonotype was picked up a small number of times. CDR3 loop: CASSDRLLRNSPLHF. In DNA, the CDR3 is TGTGCCAGCAGTGACAGGCTCCTTAGGAATTCACCCCTCCACTTT. J is TRBJ1-6 and V is TRBV25-1, with D unclear. V was pared by 3 bases and J by 7 bases, with 13 bases between. The length of the CDR3 is 15 residues. The germline CDR1 and CDR2 sequences are MGHDK and SYGVNS.

In its sample, this clonotype was seen once. The chain combines TRBV9 with TRBJ2-2, with TRBD1 matching over 9 bases. The CDR3 is 16 amino acids. Germline trimming cut 2 bases from V and 5 bases from J; bases unmatched to any gene: 7. Germline V gene data show CDR1 as SGDLS and CDR2 as YYNGEE. The CDR3 nucleotides are TGTGCCAGCAGCGTGCCTAAGACAGGGGGAACCGGGGAGCTGTTTTTT. As protein: CASSVPKTGGTGELFF. Filled out from reference TRBV9 and TRBJ2-2, the complete variable domain reads DSGVTQTPKHLITATGQRVTLRCSPRSGDLSVYWYQQSLDQGLQFLIQYYNGEERAKGNILERFSAQQFPDLHSELNLSSLELGDSALYFCASSVPKTGGTGELFFGEGSRLTVL.

About this clonotype: One end of the junction does not line up with germline, which may come from a read error. The chain combines TRBV7-2 with TRBJ2-7; D not certain. Germline lookup yields CDR1 SGHTA and CDR2 FQGNSA. The CDR3 sequence is 14 residues long. Here the CDR3 reads CVSSLTRASYEQYF. The DNA of the CDR3 is TGTGTCAGCAGCTTAACAAGGGCATCCTACGAGCAGTACTTC.

This clonotype has only a few counts. The chain employs TRBV7-8 and TRBJ1-5, with D possibly TRBD1 on 5 matching bases. Deletions cut 1 base from V and 0 bases from J, with 10 bases between. The germline V gene has CDR1 SGHVS and CDR2 FQNEAQ. The CDR3 contains 16 residues. Written as DNA, the CDR3 is TGTGCCAGCAGCTTAGGGGGCCAGTATAGCAATCAGCCCCAGCATTTT. It translates to CASSLGGQYSNQPQHF.

V gene TRBV7-2 combines with J gene TRBJ2-7, with 7 bases identical to TRBD1. Trimming at V came to 4 bases and at J to 1 base, leaving 22 bases not matched to a gene. CDR3 length equals 20 residues. CDR1 is SGHTA and CDR2 is FQGNSA in the germline V gene. DNA of the CDR3: TGTGCCAGCAGCTCCTACGGAGCGTTTGTGGGACAGATAAATTCCTACGAGCAGTACTTC. This encodes CASSSYGAFVGQINSYEQYF.

This clonotype was seen many times. The V gene is TRBV18, the J gene TRBJ2-5, with D possibly being TRBD1 or TRBD2 (5 bases each). V lost 0 bases and J 7 bases, leaving 15 bases between the germline ends. Germline V gene sequence: CDR1 KGHSH, CDR2 LQKENI. The CDR3 has 15 residues. The CDR3 here is CASSPPTGPGGTQYF. The DNA of the CDR3 is TGTGCCAGCTCACCACCGACGGGGCCAGGCGGGACCCAGTACTTC.

This clonotype was seen only a few times. The chain couples TRBV12-3 or TRBV12-4 to TRBJ2-3; a weak D match, TRBD1 (5 bases). This CDR3 has 14 residues. V was shortened by 5 bases and J by 2 bases, with 11 bases between the two germline ends. CDR3 in amino acids: CASSRSGITDTQYF. In nucleotides, the CDR3 is TGTGCCAGCAGTCGCTCAGGGATCACAGATACGCAGTATTTT.

This sequence joins TRBV5-6 and TRBJ2-7; the match to TRBD2 covers 7 bases. The CDR3 length is 14 residues. After removal of 6 bases from V and 3 bases from J, the junction contained 9 bases not matched to a gene. Germline-derived CDR1 and CDR2 are SGHDT and YYEEEE. The DNA for the CDR3 is TGTGCCAGCAACCTGGGAGGGAACCTCTACGAGCAGTACTTC. Amino acid sequence: CASNLGGNLYEQYF.

The chain couples TRBV3-1 to TRBJ2-4; tentatively, D is TRBD1 or TRBD2 (5 bases each). The germline CDR1 and CDR2 sequences are LGHDT and YNNKEL (reference sequence). CDR3 length: 15 residues. V was trimmed by 4 bases and J by 2 bases, leaving 12 bases between them. The CDR3 DNA reads as TGTGCCAGCAGCCTCTCGTTGGGACCCAAAAACATTCAGTACTTC. Its translation is CASSLSLGPKNIQYF.

J is TRBJ2-1 and V is TRBV4-1; the D gene is possibly TRBD1 (5 bases). V shed 1 base and J shed 8 bases, with 15 bases lying between them. CDR1 and CDR2 (germline): MGHRA, YSYEKL. The CDR3 is 15 amino acids. The CDR3 protein is CASSQGGTLLDEQFF. CDR3 nucleotide sequence: TGCGCCAGCAGCCAAGGGGGCACCCTTTTGGATGAGCAGTTCTTC.

In DNA form, the CDR3 reads TGTGCCAGCAGTGTCGGGGGTACCACCGGGGAGCTGTTTTTT. It yields the protein CASSVGGTTGELFF. The chain has TRBV12-3 or TRBV12-4 and TRBJ2-2, with D perhaps TRBD2 (6 bases). The CDR3 has 14 amino acids. Trimming pared 5 bases from V and 4 bases from J, leaving 11 bases between.

The J gene is TRBJ2-3, the V gene TRBV27; tentatively, D is TRBD2 (6 bases). The CDR3 consists of 11 residues. Per germline, CDR1 MNHEY and CDR2 SMNVEV (reference sequence). Between the trimmed V and J ends, which lost 4 bases and 11 bases, there was a span of 10 bases. The CDR3 DNA follows: TGTGCCAGCAGTTCGAGGGACTTGCAGTATTTT. Amino acid sequence: CASSSRDLQYF.

J is TRBJ2-3 and V is TRBV12-5; D is perhaps TRBD1 (9 bases). Deletions cut 7 bases from V and 9 bases from J, with 23 bases between. Germline V gene lookup returns CDR1 LGHNT and CDR2 FRNRAP. The CDR3 contains 15 residues. The CDR3 loop reads CASATGTGIAGTQYF. The CDR3 coding sequence is TGTGCTAGTGCCACAGGGACAGGGATAGCGGGAACGCAGTATTTT.

In this sample, this clonotype turned up a few times. The gene calls are TRBV7-9 and TRBJ1-1, with D possibly TRBD1 on 6 matching bases. Trimming shortened V by 4 bases and J by 0 bases, and 18 bases separated the two germline ends. The CDR3 contains 17 residues. CDR1 is SEHNR and CDR2 is FQNEAQ in the germline V gene (reference sequence). The CDR3 bases are TGTGCCAGCAGCTCCCAGGGGTCAGGGGCGTTGAACACTGAAGCTTTCTTT. It encodes CASSSQGSGALNTEAFF.

The rearrangement uses TRBV12-3 or TRBV12-4 and TRBJ2-4, with D uncertain. V was pared by 6 bases and J by 7 bases, with 13 bases between. The CDR3 runs 13 residues. In nucleotides, the CDR3 is TGTGCCAGCAGCTCCGGGCCCAGGAACATTCAGTACTTC. Translation: CASSSGPRNIQYF.

V usage is TRBV18 and J usage is TRBJ2-3; D perhaps matches TRBD2 (6 bases). Germline CDR1 KGHSH, CDR2 LQKENI. This CDR3 contains 17 residues. The V and J ends lost 3 bases and 2 bases respectively, with 18 bases between them. CDR3 in amino acids: CASSPLSGTFPTDTQYF. Written as DNA, the CDR3 is TGTGCCAGCTCACCCCTTTCTGGGACTTTTCCCACAGATACGCAGTATTTT.

This CDR3 reads CSARILGYEQYF. CDR3 nucleotide sequence: TGCAGTGCTAGGATCCTAGGTTACGAGCAGTACTTC. The rearrangement links TRBV20-1 to TRBJ2-7, with D hard to call. CDR1 and CDR2 from the germline V gene are DFQATT and SNEGSKA (reference sequence). This CDR3 has 12 amino acids. V was shortened by 3 bases and J by 4 bases, with 10 bases between the two germline ends.

The table lists this clonotype with a few counts. The chain uses TRBV11-1 and TRBJ2-7; TRBD1 aligns across 7 bases. The V gene end was trimmed by 8 bases and the J gene end by 5 bases; junction bases not matched to a gene: 12. The germline V gene has CDR1 SGHAT and CDR2 FQDESV (reference sequence). The CDR3 contains 14 residues. Here the CDR3 DNA reads TGTGCCAGCGGAGAGACAGGGAATCGCCACGAGCAGTACTTC. This gives the protein CASGETGNRHEQYF.

J is TRBJ2-1 and V is TRBV5-6, with 14 bases identical to TRBD2. Germline V gene lookup returns CDR1 SGHDT and CDR2 YYEEEE. This CDR3 spans 16 amino acids. Trimming cost V 0 bases and J 8 bases; bases outside gene matches: 4. CDR3 amino acids: CASSLGLAGGSDEQFF. CDR3 nucleotide sequence: TGTGCCAGCAGCTTGGGACTAGCGGGAGGGTCGGATGAGCAGTTCTTC.